The T cell receptor beta chain described here comes from a study of radiotherapy plus CTLA-4 blockade in lung cancer. Study details: Among patients, around 19% showed objective responses, and roughly 31% had disease control.

The assay was immunoSEQ multiplex PCR, and TCRdb's table has in-frame clones only and misses some. The table has 75,000 to 95,000 clones, roughly 78% seen once; the top ten hold over 12%. Study-level results: Interferon-beta and early blood T cell clone dynamics reportedly predicted response best. Clones derived from tumor TCRs expanded in blood after radiotherapy plus ipilimumab.

As for this clone: The antigen is not known.

Participants had chemo-refractory metastatic non-small-cell lung cancer and were treated with focal radiation plus ipilimumab CTLA-4 blockade. The V gene lost 1 base and the J gene lost 3 bases, with 7 bases spanning the gap. CDR1 LNHNV and CDR2 YYDKDF come from the germline V gene (reference sequence). This CDR3 has 13 amino acids. The receptor was derived from a human donor with non-small cell lung cancer that progressed on radiotherapy plus ipilimumab. The source was peripheral blood, collected from a patient treated with radiotherapy plus ipilimumab. This chain uses TRBV15 with TRBJ2-7; D not certain. In nucleotides, the CDR3 is TGTGCCACCAGCAGAGGCGAAAACTACGAGCAGTACTTC. Its protein is CATSRGENYEQYF.